This T cell receptor beta chain originates from a study of shared clonotypes between healthy human individuals. Study-level points and caveats: Clonotypes which were not shared had lower generation probabilities than clonotypes that all four donors shared. The sampled material consisted only of blood, and tissue repertoires are likely to differ.

CDR3 size: 13 residues. V lost 7 bases to trimming and J lost 6 bases, with 12 bases between them. The germline V gene encodes CDR1 ENHRY and CDR2 SYGVKD. Clones were read by immunoSEQ multiplex PCR, and TCRdb kept only the in-frame ones, dropping some. In the table there are approximately 2,200,000 clones, about 92% of which are singletons. Positively selected for CCR7, the CD45RO-negative cells used as naive CD8 cells excluded terminally differentiated effector memory CD45RA+ cells. Of note for this clone: Its target is unknown.

The rearrangement uses TRBV10-3 and TRBJ2-2, with TRBD2 as a possible D gene (6 bases). Sequenced: naive CD8+ T cells from PBMCs. The TCR was taken from a man aged 18 to 29 in good health. Some clones in this sample may be carry-over from other donors' samples. The CDR3 loop is CAINTGEAGELFF. In DNA form, the CDR3 reads TGTGCCATCAATACGGGAGAGGCCGGGGAGCTGTTTTTT.